This T cell receptor (beta chain) was retrieved from a study of persistence of HIV-infected CD4 T cells. Study-level results: Compared with CD3/CD28-stimulated cells, CMV- and Gag-responding cells showed lower TCRbeta richness. Within sorted populations, more oligoclonal TCRs accompanied more oligoclonal proviruses.

This was the immunoSEQ version 4 assay in survey mode. Clones were read by immunoSEQ multiplex PCR, and TCRdb kept only the in-frame ones, dropping some. The sample lists under 25,000 clones; around 74% were seen once. This clone was seen a handful of times. The target antigen is unknown. The CDR3 consists of 16 residues. CDR1 and CDR2 (germline): MNHEY, SVGAGI. With 2 bases clipped from V and 1 base from J, the junction kept 6 bases outside the gene matches. Overlapping HIV-1 Gag 15-mer peptides at 1 ug per peptide per mL were used. Sorting selected CD4+ T cells upregulating both CD40 ligand and CD69. The clonotype was recovered from an adult man with HIV who was CMV-seropositive. Sequences were derived from CD4+ T cells sorted from PBMCs after approximately 19-hour stimulation, sampled from a patient who received antiretroviral therapy. V and J are TRBV6-5 and TRBJ1-1; TRBD1 agrees at 8 bases. The CDR3 is CASSYRVGQGNTEAFF. CDR3 nucleotide sequence: TGTGCCAGCAGTTACCGCGTTGGACAGGGGAACACTGAAGCTTTCTTT.